The rows below give T cell receptor beta chains drawn from one sample of a study of beta chain features in type 1 diabetes. Profiling relied on immunoSEQ multiplex PCR, and the TCRdb table lists in-frame clones only, not all of them. The table includes 250,000 to 350,000 clones, 14% detected once. Sequencing was performed on central memory CD4+ T cells from blood. These receptor sequences come from a young man in good health. The CDR3 runs from the conserved cysteine through the conserved F or W. A D gene is named only where the DNA matches it firmly. Expanded clones get a size class; other rows say once, few or many, or leave the size out.

clone_size,j_call,d_call,v_call,cdr3_nt,cdr3_aa
.,TRBJ2-3,.,TRBV7-8,TGTGCCAGCAGCCCTCTGGCGGGTACTAGCACAGATACGCAGTATTTT,CASSPLAGTSTDTQYF
few,TRBJ2-1,TRBD2,TRBV30,TGTGCCTGGAGCATCTGGGGGACTAGCGGGAGGGATGAGCAGTTCTTC,CAWSIWGTSGRDEQFF
few,TRBJ1-2,.,TRBV4-3,TGCGCCAGCAGCCCGACCAGGGAGGGCTATGGCTACACCTTC,CASSPTREGYGYTF
.,TRBJ2-3,.,TRBV7-2,TGTGCCAGCAGCTACAAACGCGGGACAGCTAGCACAGATACGCAGTATTTT,CASSYKRGTASTDTQYF
few,TRBJ2-5,TRBD1,TRBV10-3,TGTGCCATCAGTGACCCGGGACAGACACCGACTGGCGAGACCCAGTACTTC,CAISDPGQTPTGETQYF
.,TRBJ1-5,TRBD1,TRBV19,TGTGCCAGTAGAAACAACGGACAGGGTACAGAGCCCCAGCATTTT,CASRNNGQGTEPQHF
.,TRBJ2-1,.,TRBV6-1,TGTGCCAGCAGTGGCCAGGGGCGCTCCTACAATGAGCAGTTCTTC,CASSGQGRSYNEQFF
.,TRBJ2-3,.,TRBV30,TGTGCCTGGAGTGTTATAGATACGCAGTATTTT,CAWSVIDTQYF
few,TRBJ2-7,TRBD1,TRBV7-9,TGTGCCAGCAGCGATGCCGACAGGGGGGCCTACGAGCAGTACTTC,CASSDADRGAYEQYF
.,TRBJ1-1,.,TRBV28,TGTGCCAGCAGTTGGTCCGACACTGAAGCTTTCTTT,CASSWSDTEAFF
few,TRBJ2-3,.,TRBV20-1,TGCAGTGCCTTACACGGAGATACGCAGTATTTT,CSALHGDTQYF
.,TRBJ2-6,.,TRBV7-2,TGTGCCAGCAGCTTACTAGGGGATGGGGCCAACGTCCTGACTTTC,CASSLLGDGANVLTF
few,TRBJ1-2,.,TRBV10-3,TGTGCCATCAGCTTTATTGGACAGTCTAACTATGGCTACACCTTC,CAISFIGQSNYGYTF
.,TRBJ1-3,.,TRBV7-6,TGTGCCAGCAGCTTAGCGGACAGAAACACCATATATTTT,CASSLADRNTIYF
.,TRBJ1-1,.,TRBV6-5,TGTGCCAGCAGTTCCTCCGGGACGGGGAACACTGAAGCTTTCTTT,CASSSSGTGNTEAFF
few,TRBJ2-1,TRBD2,TRBV9,TGTGCCAGCGACTCCGCAGCGGGGGGTGAGCAGTTCTTC,CASDSAAGGEQFF
.,TRBJ1-2,.,TRBV7-9,TGTGCCAGCAGCCCTACGCGGGGGACGCCTAACTATGGCTACACCTTC,CASSPTRGTPNYGYTF
few,TRBJ1-6,.,TRBV27,TGTGCCAGCAGTTTTGATGAGAGAAGCTCCTATAATTCACCCCTCCACTTT,CASSFDERSSYNSPLHF
few,TRBJ2-3,.,TRBV21-1,TGTGCCAGTGGGGAGGGTCTCGGCACAGATACGCAGTATTTT,CASGEGLGTDTQYF
.,TRBJ2-1,.,TRBV7-8,TGTGCCAGCAGCTTGGGGAACAATGAGCAGTTCTTC,CASSLGNNEQFF
.,TRBJ1-4,.,TRBV4-1,TGCGCCAGCAGCCCCAGGGTATGGAATGAAAAACTGTTTTTT,CASSPRVWNEKLFF
.,TRBJ2-1,TRBD2,TRBV29-1,TGCAGCGTTGATGGTTCCATTAGCGGGAGTGAGCAGTTCTTC,CSVDGSISGSEQFF
few,TRBJ1-3,TRBD1,TRBV19,TGTGCCAGTAGTCTAGGGGGCTACACCATATATTTT,CASSLGGYTIYF
.,TRBJ2-2,TRBD2,TRBV2,TGTGCCAGCAGTGAAGGTCCCGGGAGGTTTAACGGGGAGCTGTTTTTT,CASSEGPGRFNGELFF
many,TRBJ2-1,TRBD1,TRBV7-3,TGTGCCAGCAGTTCCGGGACAGGGTCCTGGGAGCAGTTCTTC,CASSSGTGSWEQFF
.,TRBJ2-3,TRBD2,TRBV7-2,TGTGCCAGCAGCTCCTCGGGACTAACCACAGATACGCAGTATTTT,CASSSSGLTTDTQYF
few,TRBJ1-5,TRBD1,TRBV6-6,TGTGCCAGCAGTCAGACAGGGAATAGCAATCAGCCCCAGCATTTT,CASSQTGNSNQPQHF
few,TRBJ2-2,.,TRBV5-5,TGTGCCAGCAGACTAAGTGGGGAGCTGTTTTTT,CASRLSGELFF
many,TRBJ2-3,.,TRBV19,TGTGCCAGTAGTCTAGTGGATACGCAGTATTTT,CASSLVDTQYF
.,TRBJ2-1,.,TRBV7-2,TGTGCCAGCAGCTTTACACGTGGACCCGAGCAGTTCTTC,CASSFTRGPEQFF
few,TRBJ1-2,.,TRBV6-5,TGTGCCAGCAGTTACGCGTCCGGCAACTATGGCTACACCTTC,CASSYASGNYGYTF
few,TRBJ2-3,TRBD2,TRBV5-5,TGTGCCAGCAGCTTGGGACTAGCCGCAATCAATACGCAGTATTTT,CASSLGLAAINTQYF
many,TRBJ1-1,TRBD1,TRBV2,TGTGCCGGCAACAGGGGGAGGTACACTGAAGCTTTCTTT,CAGNRGRYTEAFF
.,TRBJ2-7,.,TRBV5-4,TGTGCCAGCAGCTTGTCTGGGGACTACGAGCAGTACTTC,CASSLSGDYEQYF
.,TRBJ2-1,TRBD2,TRBV6-6,TGTGCCAGCAGACTAGCGGGCTACAATGAGCAGTTCTTC,CASRLAGYNEQFF
few,TRBJ2-1,.,TRBV27,TGTGCCAGCAGCCCAGGGTTTTCCTACAATGAGCAGTTCTTC,CASSPGFSYNEQFF
many,TRBJ2-1,.,TRBV18,TGTGCCAGCTCACCACCTAATCTCAACGAGCACAATGAGCAGTTCTTC,CASSPPNLNEHNEQFF
few,TRBJ1-3,.,TRBV27,TGTGCCAGCCGTCTGAGGGGCGATTCTGGAAACACCATATATTTT,CASRLRGDSGNTIYF
many,TRBJ2-1,TRBD2,TRBV11-2,TGTGCCAGCAGGTTCGGGACTAGCGGGATCGGTGAGCAGTTCTTC,CASRFGTSGIGEQFF
many,TRBJ1-2,.,TRBV27,TGTGCCAGCAGTGCCAACAGTAACTATGGCTACACCTTC,CASSANSNYGYTF
.,TRBJ1-5,.,TRBV6-5,TGTGCCAGCACTCCTGTCAACGGGAATCAGCCCCAGCATTTT,CASTPVNGNQPQHF
.,TRBJ2-1,TRBD2,TRBV30,TGTGCCTGGGAACGGGAGGGCTCTAATGAGCAGTTCTTC,CAWEREGSNEQFF
few,TRBJ1-2,.,TRBV29-1,TGCAGCGTTGAAATACTTAACGCCTATGGCTACACCTTC,CSVEILNAYGYTF
.,TRBJ2-5,.,TRBV7-6,TGTGCCAGCAGCCCCTCAATGGAGTGGCGAGAGACCCAGTACTTC,CASSPSMEWRETQYF
.,TRBJ2-2,.,TRBV7-3,TGTGCCAGCAGCCATGGGACCGGGGAGCTGTTTTTT,CASSHGTGELFF
.,TRBJ2-5,.,TRBV27,TGTGCCAGCAGTGCGATCGGGGTATCGGGGGAGACCCAGTACTTC,CASSAIGVSGETQYF
few,TRBJ2-5,.,TRBV5-4,TGTGCCAGCAGCTTGGTTTCGTTAGGGCGTTCGGGGGAGACCCAGTACTTC,CASSLVSLGRSGETQYF
few,TRBJ1-2,.,TRBV6-5,TGTGCCAGCAGTCCCGAAGGGGGATACTATGGCTACACCTTC,CASSPEGGYYGYTF
few,TRBJ2-1,.,TRBV4-3,TGCGCCAGCAGCCAAGGTATCCCGTTAGTTGAGCAGTTCTTC,CASSQGIPLVEQFF
.,TRBJ2-1,.,TRBV2,TGTGCCAGCGACGAGGACAGTCTCTACAATGAGCAGTTCTTC,CASDEDSLYNEQFF
.,TRBJ1-3,.,TRBV9,TGTGCCAGCAGCGTCGACAGTAGCTCTGGAAACACCATATATTTT,CASSVDSSSGNTIYF
.,TRBJ2-3,TRBD2,TRBV15,TGTGCCACCAGCACTCCAGGGACTAGCGGGACAGATACGCAGTATTTT,CATSTPGTSGTDTQYF
.,TRBJ2-7,.,TRBV5-4,TGTGCCAGCAGTGCCGGACGGCAATACGAGCAGTACTTC,CASSAGRQYEQYF
once,TRBJ1-2,.,TRBV11-2,TGTGCCAGCAGCCTAGGGGAGGGACCGTCGTATGGCTACACCTTC,CASSLGEGPSYGYTF
.,TRBJ2-2,TRBD2,TRBV5-1,TGCGCCAGCAGCCCAGGGACTAGCGGGCACACCGGGGAGCTGTTTTTT,CASSPGTSGHTGELFF
.,TRBJ2-1,TRBD2,TRBV6-6,TGTGCCAGCAGTTCCCTAGCGGGAGGTTTTAGTGAGCAGTTCTTC,CASSSLAGGFSEQFF
few,TRBJ2-2,.,TRBV2,TGTGCCAGCAGCATGGACGGGCTGAACACCGGGGAGCTGTTTTTT,CASSMDGLNTGELFF
few,TRBJ2-1,.,TRBV20-1,TGCAGTGCTAGAGGCGGTTATGAGCAGTTCTTC,CSARGGYEQFF